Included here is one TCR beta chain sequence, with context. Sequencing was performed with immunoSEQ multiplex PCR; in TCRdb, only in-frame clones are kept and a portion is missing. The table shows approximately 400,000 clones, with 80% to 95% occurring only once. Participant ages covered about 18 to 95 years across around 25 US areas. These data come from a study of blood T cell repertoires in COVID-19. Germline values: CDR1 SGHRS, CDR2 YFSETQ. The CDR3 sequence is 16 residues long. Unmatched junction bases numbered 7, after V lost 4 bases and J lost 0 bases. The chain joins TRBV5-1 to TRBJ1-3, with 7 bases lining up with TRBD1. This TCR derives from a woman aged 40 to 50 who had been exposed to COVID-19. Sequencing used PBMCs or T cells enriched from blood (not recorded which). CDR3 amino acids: CASSETGTVSGNTIYF. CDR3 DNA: TGCGCCAGCAGCGAGACAGGGACGGTCTCTGGAAACACCATATATTTT.